The 21 T cell receptor beta chains in this list originate from one sample, sequenced in a study of shared clonotypes between healthy human individuals. Assay: immunoSEQ multiplex PCR; the TCRdb copy retains only in-frame clones and omits some. The repertoire has 230,000 or so clones, approximately 65% of them found once; the top ten carry roughly 11%. Specimen: memory CD4+ T cells sorted from blood. Regarding subset: CD45RA-negative fraction. These receptors all stem from a man under 40 in good health.

J is TRBJ1-5 and V is TRBV28; D unresolved. The CDR3 is 18 amino acids. Deletions cut 1 base from V and 4 bases from J, with 20 bases between. Germline loops: CDR1 MDHEN, CDR2 SYDVKM. In DNA, the CDR3 is TGTGCCAGCAGTTTATATAACCCCGGACGCGGCGGGAATCAGCCCCAGCATTTT. Translating gives CASSLYNPGRGGNQPQHF. The variable domain in full, with the rest retrieved from reference TRBV28 and TRBJ1-5, is DVKVTQSSRYLVKRTGEKVFLECVQDMDHENMFWYRQDPGLGLRLIYFSYDVKMKEKGDIPEGYSVSREKKERFSLILESASTNQTSMYLCASSLYNPGRGGNQPQHFGDGTRLSIL.

A few counts support this clone. The chain is built from TRBV2 and TRBJ1-5; perhaps TRBD1 as D (5 bases). Per germline, CDR1 SNHLY and CDR2 FYNNEI. The CDR3 runs to 14 residues. Trimming pared 4 bases from V and 6 bases from J, leaving 13 bases between. CDR3 DNA sequence: TGTGCCAGCAGTGCGACAGCCCAAAGTCAGCCCCAGCATTTT. Translation gives CASSATAQSQPQHF.

This sequence joins TRBV28 and TRBJ2-7, with no clear D. The V gene's germline CDR1 is MDHEN and CDR2 SYDVKM. V dropped 4 bases and J dropped 3 bases, with 7 bases sitting between them. The CDR3 contains 12 residues. This CDR3 reads CASSSENYEQYF. CDR3 sequence (DNA): TGTGCCAGCAGTTCAGAGAACTACGAGCAGTACTTC.

This chain joins TRBV27 and TRBJ1-1; no clear D. Germline V gives CDR1 MNHEY, CDR2 SMNVEV (reference sequence). The CDR3 has 14 amino acids. The germline V and J ends were trimmed by 8 bases and 6 bases, with 19 bases remaining between them. CDR3 in DNA: TGTGCCAGCGCGACCACCCGGGTTTTAGCTGAAGCTTTCTTT. It is translated as CASATTRVLAEAFF.

The chain recombines TRBV7-3 with TRBJ2-3, with 12 bases aligning to TRBD2. This CDR3 has 15 residues. The J segment lost 6 bases and the V segment lost 5 bases, leaving 6 bases of the junction unmatched. In germline, CDR1 is SGHTA, CDR2 FQGTGA. CDR3 in amino acids: CASSERLAGADTQYF. CDR3 nucleotide sequence: TGTGCCAGCAGCGAAAGACTAGCGGGAGCCGATACGCAGTATTTT.

The chain joins TRBV5-5 to TRBJ1-5; D gene unclear. V lost 4 bases to trimming and J lost 4 bases, with 15 bases between them. The CDR3 covers 15 residues. Germline assignment: CDR1 SGHKS and CDR2 YYEKEE (reference sequence). CDR3 region: CASSRESGENQPQHF. The CDR3 DNA reads TGTGCCAGCAGCCGAGAATCGGGAGAGAATCAGCCCCAGCATTTT.

The chain is built from TRBV28 and TRBJ1-4; weak D call: TRBD1 (5 bases). This CDR3 is 16 amino acids long. The V and J ends lost 3 bases and 5 bases respectively, with 16 bases between them. CDR1 and CDR2 from the germline V gene are MDHEN and SYDVKM. CDR3 region: CASSFVQGRGNEKLFF. CDR3 in DNA: TGTGCCAGCAGTTTCGTCCAGGGTCGGGGCAATGAAAAACTGTTTTTT.

This clone was recorded a few times. V and J are TRBV15 and TRBJ2-4, with a weak D call TRBD1 (5 bases). Trimming removed 2 bases at V and 6 bases at J, with 14 bases between. CDR1 and CDR2 (germline): LNHNV, YYDKDF (reference sequence). The CDR3 loop spans 15 amino acids. The CDR3 region is CATSRFGAGLNIQYF. CDR3 bases: TGTGCCACCAGCAGATTTGGGGCAGGGTTAAACATTCAGTACTTC.

Only a few counts were recorded for this clone. The genes are TRBV27 and TRBJ1-1, with D possibly matching TRBD1 (6 bases). CDR1 is MNHEY, CDR2 SMNVEV, per germline (reference sequence). The length of the CDR3 is 13 residues. Trimming took 3 bases from V and 3 from J, leaving 8 bases between them. The CDR3 DNA is TGTGCCAGCAGTTTCAACAGGGACACTGAAGCTTTCTTT. This gives the protein CASSFNRDTEAFF.

The V call is TRBV12-2, the J call TRBJ1-4; the D call TRBD1 from the table was never checked on the DNA. TRBV12-2 is a listed pseudogene. The CDR3 sequence is 15 residues long. The CDR3 sequence is CASRSSRDRKEKLFF. The CDR3 DNA reads as TGTGCAAGTCGCTCCAGTCGGGACAGGAAGGAAAAACTGTTTTTT.

V is TRBV12-5 and J is TRBJ2-2; D remains unclear. Trimming cost V 2 bases and J 6 bases, with 10 bases left between them. The CDR3 runs 14 residues. In germline, CDR1 is LGHNT, CDR2 FRNRAP. For the CDR3, the DNA is TGTGCTAGTGGTTTGTGGGGATCAGCCGGGGAGCTGTTTTTT. Residues: CASGLWGSAGELFF. The variable domain in full, with the rest retrieved from reference TRBV12-5 and TRBJ2-2, is DARVTQTPRHKVTEMGQEVTMRCQPILGHNTVFWYRQTMMQGLELLAYFRNRAPLDDSGMPKDRFSAEMPDATLATLKIQPSEPRDSAVYFCASGLWGSAGELFFGEGSRLTVL.

The V gene is TRBV4-3, the J gene TRBJ1-1, with D unresolved. The CDR3 length is 15 residues. Germline V gene lookup returns CDR1 LGHNA and CDR2 YSLEER. V lost 0 bases and J 2 bases, leaving 10 bases between the germline ends. CDR3 in amino acids: CASSQDTRTNTEAFF. CDR3 DNA sequence: TGCGCCAGCAGCCAAGATACTCGAACAAACACTGAAGCTTTCTTT.

CDR3 loop: CASSPASGRAAGELFF. CDR3 nucleotides: TGCGCCAGCAGCCCCGCCAGCGGGAGGGCCGCCGGGGAGCTGTTTTTT. The rearrangement uses TRBV5-1 and TRBJ2-2, with 10 bases that match TRBD2. The CDR3 has 16 residues. Unmatched junction bases numbered 9, after V lost 4 bases and J lost 6 bases. Germline V gene data show CDR1 as SGHRS and CDR2 as YFSETQ.

Turning to this clone: One end of the junction varies from germline; a read error may be responsible. The V call is TRBV7-7, the J call TRBJ2-1; D unclear. The CDR3 length is 13 residues. Germline V gene lookup returns CDR1 SSHAT and CDR2 FNYEAQ (reference sequence). The CDR3 spells CASSLAADNEQFF. The CDR3 bases are TGTGCTAGCAGCTTAGCCGCAGACAATGAGCAGTTCTTC.

The V and J genes are TRBV14 and TRBJ2-7, with 8 bases aligning to TRBD1. Germline V gene lookup returns CDR1 SGHDN and CDR2 FVKESK. The CDR3 contains 16 residues. V lost 5 bases and J lost 6; bases outside the gene matches: 15. The CDR3 protein is CASSAQGALLLGEQYF. The DNA of the CDR3 is TGTGCCAGCAGCGCGCAGGGGGCACTACTTCTTGGCGAGCAGTACTTC. Looking up the rest from reference TRBV14 and TRBJ2-7 gives the full variable domain: EAGVTQFPSHSVIEKGQTVTLRCDPISGHDNLYWYRRVMGKEIKFLLHFVKESKQDESGMPNNRFLAERTGGTYSTLKVQPAELEDSGVYFCASSAQGALLLGEQYFGPGTRLTVT.

This clone has just a few counts. The genes are TRBV6-6 and TRBJ1-1, with 7 nucleotides matching TRBD1. Germline assignment: CDR1 MNHNY and CDR2 SVGAGI (reference sequence). The CDR3 runs to 13 residues. Germline trimming cut 2 bases from V and 10 bases from J; bases unmatched to any gene: 7. Here the CDR3 reads CASSYTNQGGAFF. The CDR3 DNA is TGTGCCAGCAGTTACACGAACCAGGGGGGAGCTTTCTTT.

The chain employs TRBV27 and TRBJ2-7, with 7 nucleotides matching TRBD2. J lost 6 bases, V lost 6 bases, and 17 bases had no gene match. This CDR3 is built from 16 residues. Germline CDR1 is MNHEY and CDR2 is SMNVEV (reference sequence). CDR3 sequence reads: CASSPWVPSGPGEQYF. DNA of the CDR3: TGTGCCAGCAGCCCCTGGGTGCCTAGCGGACCGGGCGAGCAGTACTTC.

This clone has a handful of counts. This sequence joins TRBV11-2 and TRBJ1-5, with D perhaps TRBD1 (5 bases). V dropped 1 base and J dropped 3 bases, with 10 bases sitting between them. This CDR3 has 15 amino acids. Germline lookup yields CDR1 SGHAT and CDR2 FQNNGV. The CDR3 bases are TGTGCCAGCAGCTTAGGGTCAGGGAACAATCAGCCCCAGCATTTT. It encodes CASSLGSGNNQPQHF. Variable domain in full (rest from reference TRBV11-2 and TRBJ1-5): EAGVAQSPRYKIIEKRQSVAFWCNPISGHATLYWYQQILGQGPKLLIQFQNNGVVDDSQLPKDRFSAERLKGVDSTLKIQPAKLEDSAVYLCASSLGSGNNQPQHFGDGTRLSIL.

This clone came up a few times. This sequence joins TRBV5-1 and TRBJ2-3; the D call may be TRBD1 or TRBD2 (5 bases each). Germline CDR1 SGHRS, CDR2 YFSETQ. This CDR3 comprises 16 residues. V lost 3 bases and J lost 0, with 14 bases in between. The CDR3 nucleotides are TGCGCCAGCAGCTCTGAGGGGATACCGAGCACAGATACGCAGTATTTT. It codes for CASSSEGIPSTDTQYF.

CDR3 in amino acids: CASSFRAASGNTIYF. The CDR3 nucleotides are TGTGCCAGCAGCTTTAGAGCGGCCTCTGGAAACACCATATATTTT. The rearrangement links TRBV5-6 to TRBJ1-3; D not resolved. This CDR3 is built from 15 residues. Trimming left V 2 bases short and J 0 bases short, with 9 bases between. The germline V gene encodes CDR1 SGHDT and CDR2 YYEEEE.

V usage is TRBV19 and J usage is TRBJ2-5; D is perhaps TRBD1 or TRBD2 (7 bases each). Trimming left V 7 bases short and J 7 bases short, with 25 bases between. The CDR3 spans 16 residues. The germline CDR1 and CDR2 sequences are LNHDA and SQIVND (reference sequence). This chain's CDR3 is CASTGGLAQGGATQYF. Here the CDR3 DNA reads TGTGCCAGTACAGGGGGACTGGCCCAGGGAGGGGCGACCCAGTACTTC. The complete variable domain, with remaining parts taken from reference TRBV19 and TRBJ2-5, reads DGGITQSPKYLFRKEGQNVTLSCEQNLNHDAMYWYRQDPGQGLRLIYYSQIVNDFQKGDIAEGYSVSREKKESFPLTVTSAQKNPTAFYLCASTGGLAQGGATQYFGPGTRLLVL.